This is a list of T cell receptor beta chains from one sample in a study of cytomegalovirus exposure and HLA in healthy donors. The repertoire was sequenced with immunoSEQ multiplex PCR; TCRdb's copy has only in-frame clones and lacks some. The data hold about 170,000 clones, with around 80% observed a single time. What was sequenced was PBMCs. These receptors were collected from a female donor in good health and CMV-seronegative. The CDR3 runs from the conserved cysteine through the conserved F or W. Each record gives: clone size, D gene, CDR3 length, V gene, J gene, CDR3 protein, CDR3 DNA. The D gene is left open where the match is weak. Part of the rows lack a size; the others show once, few, many or a class for expanded clones.

>-|-|13|TRBV4-3|TRBJ1-5
CASSQDGYQPQHF
TGCGCCAGCAGCCAAGACGGGTATCAGCCCCAGCATTTT
>few|-|15|TRBV28|TRBJ2-5
CASSLSPGVQETQYF
TGTGCCAGCAGTTTATCCCCAGGGGTACAAGAGACCCAGTACTTC
>-|-|13|TRBV6-5|TRBJ1-6
CASIGVYNSPLHF
TGTGCCAGCATAGGGGTCTATAATTCACCCCTCCACTTT
>few|-|14|TRBV30|TRBJ1-5
CAWSTQGDNQPQHF
TGTGCCTGGAGTACCCAAGGGGACAATCAGCCCCAGCATTTT
>once|-|11|TRBV30|TRBJ1-5
CAWGRDQPQHF
TGTGCCTGGGGCAGGGATCAGCCCCAGCATTTT
>-|TRBD2|21|TRBV28|TRBJ2-1
CASSYQGQGLAGFRYYNEQFF
TGTGCCAGCAGTTACCAAGGACAGGGACTAGCGGGCTTCCGATACTACAATGAGCAGTTCTTC
>-|TRBD1|15|TRBV6-5|TRBJ1-1
CASRWDRAPSTEAFF
TGTGCCAGCAGATGGGACAGGGCCCCGTCCACTGAAGCTTTCTTT
>-|-|15|TRBV10-3|TRBJ1-1
CAISEYPLRAAEAFF
TGTGCCATCAGTGAGTATCCTTTGAGGGCTGCTGAAGCTTTCTTT
>-|TRBD1|13|TRBV28|TRBJ1-3
CASSLRQGHTIYF
TGTGCCAGCAGTCTCCGACAGGGACACACCATATATTTT
>-|-|14|TRBV4-3|TRBJ1-2
CASSQDPWTYGYTF
TGCGCCAGCAGCCAAGATCCTTGGACTTATGGCTACACCTTC
>-|-|13|TRBV18|TRBJ1-1
CASSLDRNTEAFF
TGTGCCAGCTCACTAGACAGGAACACTGAAGCTTTCTTT
>-|TRBD1|16|TRBV4-2|TRBJ2-3
CASSSNTGGSTDTQYF
TGTGCCAGCAGCTCAAATACAGGGGGTTCGACAGATACGCAGTATTTT
>-|-|12|TRBV30|TRBJ2-7
CAWSVRALEQYF
TGTGCCTGGAGTGTACGCGCTCTCGAGCAGTACTTC
>-|TRBD1|15|TRBV28|TRBJ1-5
CASTDDRGPNQPQHF
TGTGCCAGCACCGACGACAGGGGCCCCAATCAGCCCCAGCATTTT
>-|-|15|TRBV7-3|TRBJ2-7
CASSLAPDSSYEQYF
TGTGCCAGCAGCTTAGCCCCGGACAGCTCCTACGAGCAGTACTTC
>-|-|14|TRBV7-9|TRBJ2-1
CASRSSTRTNEQFF
TGTGCCAGCAGGTCATCAACTAGAACCAATGAGCAGTTCTTC
>-|TRBD2|15|TRBV5-1|TRBJ2-5
CASSTLAGGVETQYF
TGCGCCAGCAGCACCCTAGCGGGAGGAGTGGAGACCCAGTACTTC
>-|-|14|TRBV7-6|TRBJ1-6
CASRIRQADSPLHF
TGTGCCAGCAGGATAAGACAGGCAGATTCACCCCTCCACTTT
>-|TRBD1|14|TRBV6-4|TRBJ1-1
CASSRDRGLSEAFF
TGTGCCAGCAGCCGGGACAGGGGACTATCTGAAGCTTTCTTT
>once|TRBD1|17|TRBV5-4|TRBJ2-3
CASSLFSGTGSTDTQYF
TGTGCCAGCAGCTTGTTTTCGGGGACAGGGTCGACAGATACGCAGTATTTT
>-|-|14|TRBV5-4|TRBJ2-3
CASSLRGLTDTQYF
TGTGCCAGCAGCTTGCGTGGGCTCACAGATACGCAGTATTTT
>-|TRBD1|14|TRBV10-1|TRBJ1-6
CASPGGQGVPPLHF
TGCGCCAGCCCGGGGGGACAGGGGGTCCCCCCCCTCCACTTT
>-|TRBD2|15|TRBV7-9|TRBJ2-1
CASSKTSGGLNEQFF
TGTGCCAGCAGCAAGACTAGCGGGGGACTCAATGAGCAGTTCTTC
>-|TRBD1|18|TRBV27|TRBJ1-5
CASSLTGGAYWSNQPQHF
TGTGCCAGCAGCCTGACAGGGGGCGCGTACTGGAGCAATCAGCCCCAGCATTTT
>-|TRBD1|20|TRBV7-8|TRBJ1-5
CASSFRAGQGERYSNQPQHF
TGTGCCAGCAGCTTCCGAGCGGGACAGGGGGAGAGATATAGCAATCAGCCCCAGCATTTT
>-|-|14|TRBV5-1|TRBJ2-7
CASSTNGGSYEQYF
TGCGCCAGCTCGACCAATGGGGGGTCCTACGAGCAGTACTTC
>-|TRBD1|14|TRBV29-1|TRBJ2-7
CSFIRDRDSYEQYF
TGCAGCTTTATCCGGGACAGGGACTCCTACGAGCAGTACTTC
>-|TRBD1|14|TRBV7-9|TRBJ2-7
CASSLVGQGYEQYF
TGTGCCAGCAGCTTAGTGGGACAGGGCTACGAGCAGTACTTC
>-|-|15|TRBV2|TRBJ2-7
CASSAYSKTGYEQYF
TGTGCCAGCAGTGCTTACAGCAAAACTGGCTACGAGCAGTACTTC
>-|TRBD1|14|TRBV6-1|TRBJ1-1
CASIFRQGTTEAFF
TGTGCCAGCATCTTCAGACAGGGGACCACTGAAGCTTTCTTT
>-|-|13|TRBV6-5|TRBJ1-5
CASSYGGNQPQHF
TGTGCCAGCAGTTACGGCGGGAATCAGCCCCAGCATTTT
>-|-|17|TRBV5-1|TRBJ2-1
CASSLGQRVSSYNEQFF
TGCGCCAGCAGCTTGGGTCAGCGGGTTTCCTCCTACAATGAGCAGTTCTTC
>-|TRBD2|14|TRBV12-5|TRBJ2-3
CASGTGGGADTQYF
TGTGCTAGTGGAACGGGGGGGGGTGCAGATACGCAGTATTTT
>-|-|16|TRBV5-6|TRBJ2-7
CASSFLGGQTEHEQYF
TGTGCCAGCAGCTTTCTGGGGGGGCAGACCGAACACGAGCAGTACTTC
>-|TRBD2|18|TRBV9|TRBJ2-5
CASSQTASGGAREETQYF
TGTGCCAGCAGCCAAACGGCTAGCGGGGGGGCCAGGGAAGAGACCCAGTACTTC
>once|-|14|TRBV7-3|TRBJ1-1
CASRRDTKSSEAFF
TGTGCCAGCAGACGGGACACAAAAAGCTCTGAAGCTTTCTTT
>-|-|15|TRBV30|TRBJ2-2
CAWSKSSANTGELFF
TGTGCCTGGAGTAAATCCAGCGCGAACACCGGGGAGCTGTTTTTT
>-|-|11|TRBV29-1|TRBJ1-1
CSVKEAAEAFF
TGCAGCGTCAAGGAGGCCGCTGAAGCTTTCTTT
>-|TRBD1|16|TRBV5-1|TRBJ2-7
CASSLGPTTGPYEQYF
TGCGCCAGCAGCTTGGGCCCGACGACAGGGCCGTACGAGCAGTACTTC
>few|TRBD1|16|TRBV9|TRBJ2-7
CASSIDGTGNLHEQYF
TGTGCCAGCAGCATCGACGGGACAGGGAACCTCCACGAGCAGTACTTC
>-|-|11|TRBV29-1|TRBJ2-5
CSGREGQTQYF
TGCAGCGGTCGGGAAGGGCAAACCCAGTACTTC
>-|TRBD2|15|TRBV5-1|TRBJ2-1
CASSGLAGSYNEQFF
TGCGCCAGCAGCGGACTAGCGGGTTCCTACAATGAGCAGTTCTTC
>once|TRBD2|15|TRBV18|TRBJ2-7
CASSPPAGGAVEQYF
TGTGCCAGCTCACCTCCGGCGGGGGGGGCTGTAGAGCAGTACTTC